Below are 6 T cell receptor beta chains sequenced from a single sample in a study of blood T cell repertoires in COVID-19. Only in-frame clones appear in the TCRdb table, and some are missing; sequencing was by immunoSEQ multiplex PCR. This table holds some 180,000 clones, approximately 80% found once. Sequencing was performed on peripheral blood. These receptors all come from a human donor in a cohort sampled during active COVID-19.

The J gene is TRBJ1-2, the V gene TRBV7-9, with unresolved D. Germline-derived CDR1 and CDR2 are SEHNR and FQNEAQ (reference sequence). The CDR3 runs to 13 residues. Trimming stripped 7 bases from V and 5 bases from J, with 14 bases between. The CDR3 region has the DNA TGTGCCAGCACCATTAACAGCTATTATGGCTACACCTTC. Translating gives CASTINSYYGYTF.

The V and J genes are TRBV27 and TRBJ1-5; tentatively, D is TRBD1 (6 bases). V was trimmed by 0 bases and J by 5 bases, leaving 11 bases between them. The germline CDR1 and CDR2 sequences are MNHEY and SMNVEV (reference sequence). The CDR3 length is 15 residues. This CDR3 is CASSLSGGGHQPQHF. As DNA, the CDR3 is TGTGCCAGCAGTTTATCGGGGGGGGGCCATCAGCCCCAGCATTTT.

The rearrangement links TRBV12-3 or TRBV12-4 to TRBJ2-2; D is perhaps TRBD2 (5 bases). Trimming took off 6 bases at V and 5 bases at J, with 7 bases between the two ends. This CDR3 is 12 amino acids long. The CDR3 sequence: CASSTRTGELFF. CDR3 DNA: TGTGCCAGCAGCACTAGGACCGGGGAGCTGTTTTTT.

This clone has more than one count but fewer than ten. The chain recombines TRBV3-1 (or the pseudogene TRBV3-2) with TRBJ2-7; D possibly corresponds to TRBD2 (6 bases). The CDR3 has 15 residues. The ends were cut back, 1 base at V and 3 bases at J, with 13 bases in the middle. From germline, CDR1 is LGHDT and CDR2 YNNKEL (reference sequence). The CDR3 region is CASSQVPQGGYEQYF. As DNA, the CDR3 is TGTGCCAGCAGCCAAGTTCCGCAGGGAGGCTACGAGCAGTACTTC.

CDR3: CSASGGPRETQYF. The CDR3 nucleotides are TGCAGTGCTAGTGGAGGGCCCCGGGAGACCCAGTACTTC. The chain couples TRBV20-1 to TRBJ2-5; tentative D call: TRBD2 (6 bases). CDR1 and CDR2 (germline): DFQATT, SNEGSKA (reference sequence). The CDR3 length is 13 residues. Deletions cut 3 bases from V and 5 bases from J, with 13 bases between.

The sample holds a few counts of this clone. V gene TRBV9 combines with J gene TRBJ1-2, with D possibly TRBD1 on 6 matching bases. V dropped 0 bases and J dropped 4 bases, with 10 bases sitting between them. CDR1 and CDR2 (germline): SGDLS, YYNGEE. The CDR3 runs to 14 residues. CDR3 DNA: TGTGCCAGCAGCGTAGCCGACAGGATCTATGGCTACACCTTC. As protein: CASSVADRIYGYTF.